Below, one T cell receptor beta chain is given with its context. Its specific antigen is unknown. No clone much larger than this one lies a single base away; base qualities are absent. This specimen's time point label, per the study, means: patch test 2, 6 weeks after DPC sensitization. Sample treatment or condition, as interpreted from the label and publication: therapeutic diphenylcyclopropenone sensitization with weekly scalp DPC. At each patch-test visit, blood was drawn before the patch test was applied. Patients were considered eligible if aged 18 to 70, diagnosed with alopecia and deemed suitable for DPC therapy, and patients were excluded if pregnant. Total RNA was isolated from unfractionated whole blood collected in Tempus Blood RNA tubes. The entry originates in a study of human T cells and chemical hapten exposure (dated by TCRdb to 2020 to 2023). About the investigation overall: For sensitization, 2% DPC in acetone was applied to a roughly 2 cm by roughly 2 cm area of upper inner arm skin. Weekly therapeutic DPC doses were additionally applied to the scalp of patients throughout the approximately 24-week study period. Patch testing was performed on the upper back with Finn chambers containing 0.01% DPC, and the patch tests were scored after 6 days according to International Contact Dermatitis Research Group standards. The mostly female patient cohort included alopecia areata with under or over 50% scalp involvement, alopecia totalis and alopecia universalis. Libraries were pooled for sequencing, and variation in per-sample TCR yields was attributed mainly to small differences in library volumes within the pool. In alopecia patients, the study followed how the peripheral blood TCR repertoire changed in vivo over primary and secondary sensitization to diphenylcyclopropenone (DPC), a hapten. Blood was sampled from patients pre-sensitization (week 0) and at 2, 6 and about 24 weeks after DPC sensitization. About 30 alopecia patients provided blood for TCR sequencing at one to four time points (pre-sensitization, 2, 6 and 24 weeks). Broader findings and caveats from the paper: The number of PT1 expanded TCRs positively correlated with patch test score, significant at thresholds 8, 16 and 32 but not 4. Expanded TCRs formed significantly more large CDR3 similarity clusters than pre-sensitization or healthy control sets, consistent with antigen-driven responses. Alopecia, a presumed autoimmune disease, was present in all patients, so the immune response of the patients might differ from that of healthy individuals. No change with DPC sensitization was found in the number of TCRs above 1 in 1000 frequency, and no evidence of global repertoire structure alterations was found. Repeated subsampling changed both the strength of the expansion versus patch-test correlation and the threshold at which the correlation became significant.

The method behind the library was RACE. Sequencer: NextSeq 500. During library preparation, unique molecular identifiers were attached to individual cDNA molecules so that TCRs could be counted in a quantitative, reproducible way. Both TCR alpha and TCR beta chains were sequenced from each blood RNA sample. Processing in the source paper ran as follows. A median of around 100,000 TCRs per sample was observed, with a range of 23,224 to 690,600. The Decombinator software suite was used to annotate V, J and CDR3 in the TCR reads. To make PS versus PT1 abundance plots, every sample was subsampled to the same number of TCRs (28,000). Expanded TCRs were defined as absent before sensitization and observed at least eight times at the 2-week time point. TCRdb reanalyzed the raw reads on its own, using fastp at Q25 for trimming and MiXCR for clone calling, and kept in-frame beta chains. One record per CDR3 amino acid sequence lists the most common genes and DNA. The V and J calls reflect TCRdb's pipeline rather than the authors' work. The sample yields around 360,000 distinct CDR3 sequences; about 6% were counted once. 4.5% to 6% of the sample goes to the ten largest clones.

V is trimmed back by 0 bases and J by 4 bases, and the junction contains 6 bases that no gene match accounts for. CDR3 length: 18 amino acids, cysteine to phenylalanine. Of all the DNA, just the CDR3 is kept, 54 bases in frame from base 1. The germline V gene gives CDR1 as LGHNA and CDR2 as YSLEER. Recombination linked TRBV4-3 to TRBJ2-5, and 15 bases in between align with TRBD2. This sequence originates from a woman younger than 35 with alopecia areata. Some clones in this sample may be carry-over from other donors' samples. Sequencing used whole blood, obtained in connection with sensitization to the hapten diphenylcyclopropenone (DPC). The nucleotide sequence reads TGCGCCAGCAGCCAAGAACCGTGGACTAGCGGGGGGGCAGAGACCCAGTACTTC. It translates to CASSQEPWTSGGAETQYF.